Following are 32 T cell receptor beta chains from one sample sequenced in a study of beta chain features in type 1 diabetes. These receptors have no known antigen. Expressed TCRB transcripts were sequenced because the isolated RNA had all been reverse transcribed beforehand. Generated by immunoSEQ multiplex PCR, the TCRdb table keeps only in-frame clones and is missing some. This sample has about 140,000 clones; about 13% occur once, and the top ten carry under 1.5%. The study's findings and limits: Significant though moderate, a shortening of TCRB CDR3s appeared in all four CD4+ subsets of Type 1 diabetes patients.

Source material: central memory CD4+ T cells from blood. The receptors come from a man between 18 and 29 years old with type 1 diabetes.

The chain links TRBV4-2 to TRBJ1-6; D is ambiguous. Germline V CDR1 and CDR2: LGHNA, YNFKEQ. This CDR3 is built from 14 residues. V lost 0 bases, J lost 6 bases, and 6 bases lay in between. The CDR3 loop reads CASSQDTPNSPLHF. In DNA, the CDR3 is TGTGCCAGCAGCCAAGATACGCCTAATTCACCCCTCCACTTT.

This chain joins TRBV6-5 and TRBJ2-4; D possibly corresponds to TRBD2 (5 bases). Germline V gene lookup returns CDR1 MNHEY and CDR2 SVGAGI. V was shortened by 3 bases and J by 7 bases, with 13 bases between the two germline ends. The CDR3 covers 14 residues. The CDR3 sequence is CASSYHQRDNIQYF. CDR3 sequence (DNA): TGTGCCAGCAGTTATCATCAGAGGGATAACATTCAGTACTTC.

This chain connects TRBV5-1 to TRBJ2-1; 7 nucleotides line up with TRBD1. After removal of 0 bases from V and 4 bases from J, the junction contained 7 bases not matched to a gene. This CDR3 is 16 amino acids long. Germline CDR1 reads SGHRS; CDR2 reads YFSETQ. CDR3 in DNA: TGCGCCAGCAGCTTGGGGCCCGGACAGGAGTACAATGAGCAGTTCTTC. Protein sequence: CASSLGPGQEYNEQFF.

The chain uses TRBV27 and TRBJ1-2, with TRBD1 identical over 7 bases. The trim removed 6 bases at V and 4 bases at J, leaving 8 bases unmatched. Germline CDR1 MNHEY, CDR2 SMNVEV (reference sequence). The CDR3 contains 14 residues. The DNA for the CDR3 is TGTGCCAGCAGCAGAACAGGGGTGGGCTATGGCTACACCTTC. Residues: CASSRTGVGYGYTF.

In DNA, the CDR3 is TGCAGCGTTGAAGATCGGGGCAGACAGAATGAAAAACTGTTTTTT. This codes for CSVEDRGRQNEKLFF. The V and J genes are TRBV29-1 and TRBJ1-4; perhaps TRBD1 as D (5 bases). Deletions cut 0 bases from V and 5 bases from J, with 13 bases between. Germline V gene lookup returns CDR1 SQVTM and CDR2 ANQGSEA. The length of the CDR3 is 15 residues.

The chain is built from TRBV7-2 and TRBJ2-5; 7 bases fit TRBD2. V was pared by 3 bases and J by 5 bases, with 3 bases of the junction left unmatched. The germline V gene encodes CDR1 SGHTA and CDR2 FQGNSA. The CDR3 consists of 13 residues. CDR3 sequence: CASSFRRGETQYF. The CDR3 DNA follows: TGTGCCAGCAGCTTTCGGCGGGGGGAGACCCAGTACTTC.

This clone was detected ten times or more. The V and J genes are TRBV6-1 and TRBJ2-3; D not certain. V lost 3 bases and J lost 3, with 7 bases in between. Germline CDR1 reads MNHNS; CDR2 reads SASEGT. The CDR3 is 13 amino acids. The CDR3 region is CASSEDTTDTQYF. DNA for the CDR3: TGTGCCAGCAGTGAGGATACTACAGATACGCAGTATTTT.

This clone was counted between two and nine times. The rearrangement links TRBV7-8 to TRBJ2-7, with no clear D. CDR1 and CDR2 from the germline V gene are SGHVS and FQNEAQ. There are 14 residues in the CDR3. Trimming removed 2 bases from V and 1 base from J, with 9 bases in between. In DNA, the CDR3 is TGTGCCAGCAGCTTAAAAGTCAGTTCCTACGAGCAGTACTTC. It specifies CASSLKVSSYEQYF.

The rearrangement uses TRBV19 and TRBJ1-5; TRBD1 matches at 9 bases. CDR1 and CDR2 (germline): LNHDA, SQIVND (reference sequence). V lost 6 bases and J lost 0; bases outside the gene matches: 3. The CDR3 loop spans 15 amino acids. CDR3 sequence (DNA): TGTGCCAGTAGAAGGGACAGGGCTAGCAATCAGCCCCAGCATTTT. It is translated as CASRRDRASNQPQHF.

V usage is TRBV9 and J usage is TRBJ1-5; D possibly corresponds to TRBD1 (5 bases). Germline V gene data show CDR1 as SGDLS and CDR2 as YYNGEE. V lost 5 bases and J 5 bases, leaving 11 bases between the germline ends. The CDR3 runs 13 residues. The DNA of the CDR3 is TGTGCCAGCAGTGGGCAGGGTGATCAGCCCCAGCATTTT. Amino acid sequence: CASSGQGDQPQHF.

This clone was picked up many times. This rearrangement joins TRBV4-1 to TRBJ2-3; a weak D match, TRBD2 (6 bases). Trimming took off 0 bases at V and 4 bases at J, with 14 bases between the two ends. The CDR3 loop spans 16 amino acids. Germline CDR1 and CDR2: MGHRA and YSYEKL. CDR3: CASSQDGVAASDTQYF. For the CDR3, the DNA is TGCGCCAGCAGCCAAGATGGGGTAGCGGCCTCAGATACGCAGTATTTT.

J is TRBJ2-3 and V is TRBV5-1; 11 bases agree with TRBD2. CDR3 length: 16 amino acids. Trimming at V came to 5 bases and at J to 1 base, leaving 6 bases not matched to a gene. Germline-derived CDR1 and CDR2 are SGHRS and YFSETQ. The CDR3 spells CASRPLAGGGTDTQYF. The DNA of the CDR3 is TGCGCCAGCAGGCCCCTAGCGGGGGGTGGCACAGATACGCAGTATTTT.

V gene TRBV30 combines with J gene TRBJ1-3; TRBD1 is a possible D gene (5 bases). Germline CDR1 reads GTSNPN; CDR2 reads SVGIG (reference sequence). This CDR3 comprises 15 residues. Between the trimmed V and J ends, which lost 2 bases and 2 bases, there was a span of 13 bases. The CDR3 reads CAWSSPGLAGNTIYF. The CDR3 coding sequence is TGTGCCTGGAGTTCACCGGGACTGGCTGGAAACACCATATATTTT. The variable domain in full, with the rest retrieved from reference TRBV30 and TRBJ1-3, is SQTIHQWPATLVQPVGSPLSLECTVEGTSNPNLYWYRQAAGRGLQLLFYSVGIGQISSEVPQNLSASRPQDRQFILSSKKLLLSDSGFYLCAWSSPGLAGNTIYFGEGSWLTVV.

This chain joins TRBV11-1 and TRBJ2-3, with unresolved D. V lost 3 bases and J lost 4, with 11 bases in between. The CDR3 sequence is 14 residues long. Germline V gene lookup returns CDR1 SGHAT and CDR2 FQDESV (reference sequence). CDR3 bases: TGTGCCAGCAGCTTCGGGTCTATGGCAGATACGCAGTATTTT. Translating gives CASSFGSMADTQYF.

CDR3 coding DNA: TGTGCCAGCAGCTTCGACAACTACGAGCAGTACTTC. Encoded protein: CASSFDNYEQYF. The chain joins TRBV11-2 to TRBJ2-7; D unclear. CDR1 SGHAT and CDR2 FQNNGV come from the germline V gene. This CDR3 comprises 12 residues. The V end was cut by 3 bases, the J end by 3 bases, with 6 bases between.

This clone was found a few times. The chain couples TRBV6-5 to TRBJ2-1, with D perhaps TRBD1 (6 bases). Trimming pared 5 bases from V and 6 bases from J, leaving 14 bases between. The CDR3 length is 14 residues. From germline, CDR1 is MNHEY and CDR2 SVGAGI. CDR3 in DNA: TGTGCCAGCAGTACACAGGGATTCGGCAATGAGCAGTTCTTC. Protein: CASSTQGFGNEQFF.

The genes are TRBV10-3 and TRBJ1-4, with 7 bases matching TRBD1. This CDR3 is 14 amino acids long. Germline V gives CDR1 ENHRY, CDR2 SYGVKD. V shed 3 bases and J 6 bases; nucleotides not matched to a gene: 4. The CDR3 DNA reads TGTGCCATCAGTGATAAGGGGGCAGATGAAAAACTGTTTTTT. Its translation: CAISDKGADEKLFF.

V usage is TRBV19 and J usage is TRBJ2-5; weak D call: TRBD1 (6 bases). The V end lost 4 bases, the J end lost 4 bases, and 10 bases lay between the germline ends. Looked up from germline, CDR1 is LNHDA and CDR2 is SQIVND (reference sequence). The CDR3 contains 13 residues. CDR3 coding DNA: TGTGCCAGTAGTACAGGGGCTCGAGAGACCCAGTACTTC. Its protein is CASSTGARETQYF.

This clone was seen repeatedly, ten times or more. This chain links TRBV7-6 with TRBJ2-1; D is possibly TRBD2 (5 bases). Germline loops: CDR1 SGHVS, CDR2 FNYEAQ. This CDR3 is 16 amino acids long. The germline V and J ends were trimmed by 5 bases and 6 bases, with 20 bases remaining between them. CDR3 amino acids: CASSPPSTRGVNEQFF. The CDR3 nucleotides read TGTGCCAGCAGCCCCCCTTCCACTCGGGGAGTCAATGAGCAGTTCTTC.

The chain employs TRBV6-5 and TRBJ2-5; 8 nucleotides match TRBD2. The CDR3 has 15 residues. Losses at the gene ends were 6 bases for V and 4 bases for J; bases not matched to a gene: 10. CDR1 and CDR2 (germline): MNHEY, SVGAGI. The chain's CDR3 is CASSPAGLGLETQYF. The CDR3, as DNA: TGTGCCAGCAGCCCCGCGGGACTAGGTTTAGAGACCCAGTACTTC.

This clone was found a few times. Other DNA sequences from this sample encode an identical CDR3 as well. CDR3 coding DNA: TGTGCCAGCAGCGTAGGCGACCTAACAGATACGCAGTATTTT. Translating it yields CASSVGDLTDTQYF. The V call is TRBV9, the J call TRBJ2-3; D ambiguous. The germline V gene encodes CDR1 SGDLS and CDR2 YYNGEE. V was cut by 0 bases and J by 3 bases, with 8 bases left in between. The length of the CDR3 is 14 residues.

The rearrangement uses TRBV5-1 and TRBJ1-2; possibly TRBD1 for D (5 bases). Trimming pared 4 bases from V and 0 bases from J, leaving 13 bases between. Germline lookup yields CDR1 SGHRS and CDR2 YFSETQ. The CDR3 has 15 residues. Here the CDR3 DNA reads TGCGCCAGCAGCCCGGACACAGGAGCTAACTATGGCTACACCTTC. This sequence encodes CASSPDTGANYGYTF.

The gene calls are TRBV2 and TRBJ2-1, with D uncertain. Trimming took 6 bases from V and 8 from J, leaving 11 bases between them. From germline, CDR1 is SNHLY and CDR2 FYNNEI. The CDR3 runs 12 residues. The CDR3 coding sequence is TGTGCCAGCAGAGTGGGGTACGATGAGCAGTTCTTC. Translating gives CASRVGYDEQFF.

This clone was counted a few times. The genes are TRBV6-4 and TRBJ1-1; possible D gene TRBD1, 6 bases. The CDR3 totals 13 residues. The V end was cut by 8 bases, the J end by 5 bases, with 15 bases between. Per the germline V gene, CDR1 is MRHNA and CDR2 is SNTAGT. The CDR3 DNA is TGTGCCAGCTCCTGGGGGCTGGGGACTGAAGCTTTCTTT. Translation: CASSWGLGTEAFF.

Turning to this clone: This sample also contains other DNA sequences that code for the same CDR3. The chain recombines TRBV7-3 with TRBJ2-1; TRBD2 aligns across 7 bases. Germline V gene lookup returns CDR1 SGHTA and CDR2 FQGTGA. With V trimmed by 5 bases and J by 2 bases, 3 bases remained unmatched. This CDR3 spans 14 amino acids. CDR3 sequence reads: CASSPGLAYNEQFF. CDR3 sequence (DNA): TGTGCCAGCAGCCCTGGACTAGCCTACAATGAGCAGTTCTTC.

The table lists this clone with a few counts. The chain links TRBV6-5 to TRBJ2-5, with D possibly being TRBD2 (6 bases). This CDR3 spans 14 amino acids. V shed 5 bases and J shed 5 bases, with 15 bases lying between them. CDR1 and CDR2 from the germline V gene are MNHEY and SVGAGI. CDR3 bases: TGTGCCAGCAGTGGACTGACTAGGTGGGAGACCCAGTACTTC. Translating it yields CASSGLTRWETQYF.

This clone was detected a few times. The gene calls are TRBV19 and TRBJ1-2, with a possible D match to TRBD1 (6 bases). This CDR3 has 15 amino acids. With 5 bases removed from V and 2 bases from J, the gap between germline ends came to 15 bases. From germline, CDR1 is LNHDA and CDR2 SQIVND (reference sequence). The CDR3 reads CASSPPDRNNYGYTF. The CDR3 DNA follows: TGTGCCAGTAGTCCACCGGACAGAAACAACTATGGCTACACCTTC.

In this sample, this clone turned up a few times. Written as DNA, the CDR3 is TGTGCCAGCCAAAACAGATTAGAGGAGGAGACCCAGTACTTC. This sequence encodes CASQNRLEEETQYF. This sequence joins TRBV18 and TRBJ2-5; D unresolved. Trimming cost V 8 bases and J 5 bases, with 18 bases left between them. The CDR3 runs 14 residues. CDR1 is KGHSH, CDR2 LQKENI, per germline.

The rearrangement uses TRBV15 and TRBJ2-5; either TRBD1 or TRBD2 may fit D (6 bases each). CDR1 LNHNV and CDR2 YYDKDF come from the germline V gene (reference sequence). Trimming left V 1 base short and J 4 bases short, with 16 bases between. The CDR3 runs to 16 residues. The CDR3 sequence is CATSRGGGIGGETQYF. The CDR3 bases are TGTGCCACCAGCAGAGGAGGGGGGATAGGAGGAGAGACCCAGTACTTC.

The sample holds many counts of this clone. The V call is TRBV29-1, the J call TRBJ2-3; 7 positions match TRBD1. The V segment lost 7 bases and the J segment 5 bases; nucleotides outside the gene matches: 9. CDR3 length: 13 amino acids. CDR1 and CDR2 (germline): SQVTM, ANQGSEA. Here the CDR3 reads CSETTGAGDTQYF. The CDR3 DNA reads as TGCAGCGAAACCACAGGGGCCGGAGATACGCAGTATTTT.

This clone was recorded at least ten times. The rearrangement uses TRBV7-6 and TRBJ1-2, with D hard to call. Germline values: CDR1 SGHVS, CDR2 FNYEAQ. The CDR3 covers 13 residues. Trimming shortened V by 1 base and J by 4 bases, and 7 bases separated the two germline ends. The chain's CDR3 is CASSLEISYGYTF. The CDR3, as DNA: TGTGCCAGCAGCTTAGAGATCTCCTATGGCTACACCTTC.

This clone was seen a few times. V is TRBV28 and J is TRBJ2-7; tentatively, D is TRBD1 (5 bases). Trimming took off 4 bases at V and 0 bases at J, with 10 bases between the two ends. CDR3 length: 14 residues. Germline V lookup: CDR1 MDHEN, CDR2 SYDVKM. The DNA of the CDR3 is TGTGCCAGCAGTTATCCAGGGAACTCCTACGAGCAGTACTTC. Residues: CASSYPGNSYEQYF.